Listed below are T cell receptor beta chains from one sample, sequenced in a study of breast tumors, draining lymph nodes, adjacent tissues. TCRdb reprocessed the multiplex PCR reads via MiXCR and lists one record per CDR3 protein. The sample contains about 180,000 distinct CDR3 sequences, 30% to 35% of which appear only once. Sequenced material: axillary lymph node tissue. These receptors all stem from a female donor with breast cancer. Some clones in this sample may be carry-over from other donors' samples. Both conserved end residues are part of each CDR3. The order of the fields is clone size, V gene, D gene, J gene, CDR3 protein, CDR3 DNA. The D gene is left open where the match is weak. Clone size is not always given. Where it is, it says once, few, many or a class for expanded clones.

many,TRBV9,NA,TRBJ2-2,CASSVDSLGYEGGELFF,TGTGCCAGCAGCGTAGATTCGCTGGGGTACGAGGGCGGGGAGCTGTTTTTT
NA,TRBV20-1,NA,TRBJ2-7,CSASDPRASYEQYF,TGCAGTGCTAGCGATCCCAGGGCGTCCTACGAGCAGTACTTC
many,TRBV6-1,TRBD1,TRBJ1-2,CASSRAGQGYGYTF,TGTGCCAGCAGTAGGGCGGGACAGGGCTATGGCTACACCTTC
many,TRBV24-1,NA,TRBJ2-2,CATSDLSGQGANTGELFF,TGTGCCACCAGTGATTTAAGCGGTCAGGGCGCGAACACCGGGGAGCTGTTTTTT
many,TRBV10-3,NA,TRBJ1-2,CAISEDPNYGYTF,TGTGCCATCAGTGAGGACCCAAACTATGGCTACACCTTC
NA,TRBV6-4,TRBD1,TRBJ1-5,CASSHRTGRDQPQHF,TGTGCCAGCAGTCACCGGACAGGGAGAGATCAGCCCCAGCATTTT
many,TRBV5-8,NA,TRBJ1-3,CASSPTAKAGNTIYF,TGTGCCAGCAGCCCGACGGCCAAGGCTGGAAACACCATATATTTT
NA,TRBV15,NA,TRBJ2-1,CATSSYGLTQGGEQFF,TGTGCCACCAGCAGTTACGGACTCACCCAGGGCGGTGAGCAGTTCTTC
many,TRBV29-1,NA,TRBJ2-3,CSVGNTDTQYF,TGCAGCGTTGGCAACACAGATACGCAGTATTTT
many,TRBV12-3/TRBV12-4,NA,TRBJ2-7,CASNRAQGAYEQYF,TGTGCCAGCAACCGCGCCCAGGGCGCCTACGAGCAGTACTTC
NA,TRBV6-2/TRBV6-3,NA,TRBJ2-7,CASSYSKKAYEQYF,TGTGCCAGCAGTTACTCGAAAAAGGCCTACGAGCAGTACTTC
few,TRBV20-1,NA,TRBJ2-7,CSARRGPEQSF,TGCAGTGCTAGACGAGGGCCCGAGCAGTCCTTC
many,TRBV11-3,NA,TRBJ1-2,CASSYRANYGYTF,TGTGCCAGCAGCTACCGGGCCAACTATGGCTACACCTTC
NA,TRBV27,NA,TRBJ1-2,CASSLASNYGYTF,TGTGCCAGCAGTTTGGCCAGTAACTATGGCTACACCTTC
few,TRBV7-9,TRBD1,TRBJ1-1,CASSEPGTGDGGEAFF,TGTGCCAGCAGCGAGCCCGGGACAGGGGATGGCGGTGAAGCTTTCTTT
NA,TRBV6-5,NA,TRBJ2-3,CASSATGTSTDTQYF,TGTGCCAGCAGTGCTACCGGGACAAGCACAGATACGCAGTATTTT
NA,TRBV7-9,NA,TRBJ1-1,CASSLQGRAFF,TGTGCCAGCAGCTTACAGGGTAGAGCTTTCTTT
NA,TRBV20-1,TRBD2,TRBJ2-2,CSVMGLAGGTTGELFF,TGCAGTGTCATGGGACTAGCGGGGGGGACCACCGGGGAGCTGTTTTTT
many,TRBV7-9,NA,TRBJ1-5,CASSPDGTEFRNQPQHF,TGTGCCAGCAGCCCAGACGGGACCGAGTTCCGCAATCAGCCCCAGCATTTT
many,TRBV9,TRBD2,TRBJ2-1,CASSVGRGRGPQQFF,TGTGCCAGCAGCGTAGGTCGGGGGAGGGGACCTCAGCAGTTCTTC
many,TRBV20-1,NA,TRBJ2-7,CSARDGGQGAYEQYF,TGCAGTGCTAGAGACGGAGGCCAAGGGGCCTACGAGCAGTACTTC
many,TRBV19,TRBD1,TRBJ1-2,CASNPGQRDGYTF,TGTGCCAGTAACCCGGGACAGAGAGATGGCTACACCTTC
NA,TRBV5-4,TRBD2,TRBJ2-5,CASSLRGAAGRETQYF,TGTGCCAGCAGCTTACGCGGGGCGGCCGGGAGGGAGACCCAGTACTTC
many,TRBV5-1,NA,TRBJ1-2,CASSLEGSAPEGYTF,TGCGCCAGCAGCTTGGAGGGGAGCGCCCCTGAGGGCTACACCTTC
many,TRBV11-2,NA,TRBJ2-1,CASRRAGRVNEQFF,TGTGCCAGCAGGCGGGCGGGGAGAGTCAATGAGCAGTTCTTC
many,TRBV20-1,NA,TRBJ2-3,CSARGAAGGGTDTQYF,TGCAGTGCTAGGGGGGCGGCCGGGGGAGGCACAGATACGCAGTATTTT
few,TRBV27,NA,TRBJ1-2,CASSYGYNYGYTF,TGTGCCAGCAGTTACGGGTACAACTATGGCTACACCTTC
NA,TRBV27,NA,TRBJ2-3,CASSYRGNTDTQYF,TGTGCCAGCAGCTACCGGGGGAACACAGATACGCAGTATTTT
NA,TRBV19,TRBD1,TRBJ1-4,CASSPRPDRGTEKLFF,TGTGCCAGTAGTCCCCGCCCAGACAGGGGGACTGAAAAACTGTTTTTT
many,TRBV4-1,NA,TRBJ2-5,CASSRWTGRAETQYF,TGCGCCAGCAGCCGATGGACAGGGAGGGCAGAGACCCAGTACTTC
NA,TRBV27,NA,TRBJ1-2,CASSLRGGRGYTF,TGTGCCAGCAGTTTAAGAGGGGGAAGAGGCTACACCTTC
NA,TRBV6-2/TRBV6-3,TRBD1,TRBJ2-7,CASNPTGPSYEQYF,TGTGCCAGCAACCCGACAGGGCCCTCCTACGAGCAGTACTTC
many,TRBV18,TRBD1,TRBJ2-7,CASSPGTGVGEQYF,TGTGCCAGCTCACCCGGGACAGGGGTTGGCGAGCAGTACTTC
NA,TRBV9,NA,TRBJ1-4,CASSESTGAGEKLFF,TGTGCCAGCAGCGAGTCCACGGGGGCAGGAGAAAAACTGTTTTTT
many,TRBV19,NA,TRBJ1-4,CASSIKGGGEKLFF,TGTGCCAGTAGTATAAAGGGGGGAGGTGAAAAACTGTTTTTT
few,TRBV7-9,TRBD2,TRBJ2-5,CASSLDFGGGGAQHF,TGTGCCAGCAGCTTAGATTTCGGGGGCGGGGGGGCCCAGCACTTC
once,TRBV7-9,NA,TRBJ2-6,CASSPRGVVIGANVLTF,TGTGCCAGCAGCCCAAGAGGGGTAGTGATTGGGGCCAACGTCCTGACTTTC
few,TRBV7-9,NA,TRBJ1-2,CASSALRQDGGYTF,TGTGCTAGCAGCGCCCTCCGACAGGATGGAGGCTACACCTTC
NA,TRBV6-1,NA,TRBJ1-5,CASSEAGMEQPQHF,TGTGCCAGCAGTGAAGCAGGGATGGAGCAGCCCCAGCATTTT
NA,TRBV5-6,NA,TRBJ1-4,CASMRGYANEKLFF,TGTGCCAGCATGAGGGGGTACGCTAATGAAAAACTGTTTTTT
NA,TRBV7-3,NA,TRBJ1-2,CASSLTAGADGYTF,TGTGCCAGCAGCTTAACAGCGGGGGCGGATGGCTACACCTTC
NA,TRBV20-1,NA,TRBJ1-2,CSAPGYTF,TGCAGTGCCCCTGGCTACACCTTC
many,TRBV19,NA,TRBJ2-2,CASKDRPGPGELFF,TGTGCCAGTAAAGACAGACCGGGACCCGGGGAGCTGTTTTTT
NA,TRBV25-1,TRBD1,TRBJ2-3,CAGTGREKMGTDTQYF,TGTGCCGGGACAGGGAGGGAAAAAATGGGCACAGATACGCAGTATTTT
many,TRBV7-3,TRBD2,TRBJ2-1,CASSSGLAGGKLNEQFF,TGTGCCAGCAGCTCGGGACTAGCGGGGGGGAAACTCAATGAGCAGTTCTTC